A single sample is the source of the 27 T cell receptor beta chains below, sequenced in a study of blood T cells in healthy people across ages. Together with a sample-barcoded 5' primer, a J-beta primer mix was included in a second PCR lasting roughly 6 to 12 cycles. TCRdb itself ran the 5' RACE reads through MiXCR, one entry per CDR3 protein. The sample consists of roughly 900,000 distinct CDR3 sequences, approximately 49% of them appearing once. The sequenced sample was blood. The receptors derive from a man aged 25 to 40 in good health.

This clonotype was counted between two and nine times. V and J are TRBV7-9 and TRBJ2-3; tentative D call: TRBD1 (6 bases). Germline V lookup: CDR1 SEHNR, CDR2 FQNEAQ (reference sequence). Trimming removed 3 bases from V and 2 bases from J, with 15 bases in between. The CDR3 extends over 16 amino acids. Here the CDR3 reads CASSLPGHLSTDTQYF. CDR3 in DNA: TGTGCCAGCAGCTTGCCGGGACATCTGTCCACAGATACGCAGTATTTT.

For this clonotype: The junction and the germline gene differ at one end; a read error may be behind it. The rearrangement joins TRBV4-1 to TRBJ2-5, with D hard to call. The CDR3 has 16 residues. Germline CDR1 MGHRA, CDR2 YSYEKL. CDR3: CASIQDSSPKLKTQYF. CDR3 bases: TGCGCCAGCATCCAAGATTCGAGTCCCAAGCTGAAGACCCAGTACTTC.

As regards this clonotype: Compared with germline, one end of the junction differs, possibly owing to a read error. V is TRBV5-1 and J is TRBJ1-1, with D possibly TRBD1 on 6 matching bases. The CDR3 spans 15 residues. Germline loops: CDR1 SGHRS, CDR2 YFSETQ. The CDR3 nucleotides read TGTGCCAGCAGCTTAGCCGGGACACTGAACACTGAAGCTTTCTTT. It is translated as CASSLAGTLNTEAFF. The variable domain in full, completed from reference TRBV5-1 and TRBJ1-1, reads KAGVTQTPRYLIKTRGQQVTLSCSPISGHRSVSWYQQTPGQGLQFLFEYFSETQRNKGNFPGRFSGRQFSNSRSEMNVSTLELGDSALYLCASSLAGTLNTEAFFGQGTRLTVV.

Comment on this clonotype: Germline is not matched at one junction end, which may reflect a read error. CDR3 residues: CASAWGVRPTNEKPFF. CDR3 nucleotides: TGTGCCTCCGCGTGGGGGGTCAGACCAACTAATGAAAAACCGTTTTTT. V gene TRBV30 combines with J gene TRBJ1-4; D is perhaps TRBD1 (5 bases). CDR1 is GTSNPN, CDR2 SVGIG, per germline (reference sequence). The CDR3 length is 16 residues.

V is TRBV4-3 and J is TRBJ2-3; D gene uncertain. The CDR3 is 15 residues long. Germline V gene data show CDR1 as LGHNA and CDR2 as YSLEER. Trimming removed 4 bases at V and 0 bases at J, with 11 bases between. This chain's CDR3 is CASSPFAASTDTQYF. The CDR3 nucleotides are TGCGCCAGCAGCCCCTTCGCGGCGAGCACAGATACGCAGTATTTT.

The chain links TRBV20-1 to TRBJ1-6, with D hard to call. Trimming shortened V by 3 bases and J by 11 bases, and 14 bases separated the two germline ends. The germline CDR1 and CDR2 sequences are DFQATT and SNEGSKA (reference sequence). The CDR3 has 13 residues. CDR3: CSARWDLSPPLHF. CDR3 DNA: TGCAGTGCTAGGTGGGATTTATCGCCACCCCTCCACTTT.

Comment on this clonotype: Given a much more abundant clone one base away, this may be a read error. The V call is TRBV18, the J call TRBJ1-1, with TRBD1 as a possible D gene (5 bases). Trimming cost V 5 bases and J 6 bases, with 13 bases left between them. From germline, CDR1 is KGHSH and CDR2 LQKENI. The CDR3 runs to 13 residues. The CDR3 region is CASSTGGNAEAFF. The CDR3 nucleotides are TGTGCCAGCTCAACGGGGGGAAACGCTGAAGCTTTCTTT. The whole variable domain, remainder taken from reference TRBV18 and TRBJ1-1, is NAGVMQNPRHLVRRRGQEARLRCSPMKGHSHVYWYRQLPEEGLKFMVYLQKENIIDESGMPKERFSAEFPKEGPSILRIQQVVRGDSAAYFCASSTGGNAEAFFGQGTRLTVV.

This clonotype was recorded only once. V and J are TRBV9 and TRBJ1-4; 7 bases match TRBD1. Germline trimming cut 3 bases from V and 8 bases from J; bases unmatched to any gene: 10. The CDR3 has 15 amino acids. CDR1 and CDR2 from the germline V gene are SGDLS and YYNGEE. The CDR3 protein is CASSGKTGLREKLFF. In DNA form, the CDR3 reads TGTGCCAGCAGCGGAAAGACAGGGTTACGAGAAAAACTGTTTTTT.

This clonotype has only a few counts. J is TRBJ1-1 and V is TRBV5-1; 7 bases line up with TRBD1. J gave up 12 bases and V 6 bases, and 8 bases lay outside the gene matches. The CDR3 is 11 amino acids. Germline CDR1 is SGHRS and CDR2 is YFSETQ. The CDR3 nucleotides read TGCGCCAGCACATTACAGGGGCAAACTTTCTTT. Protein sequence: CASTLQGQTFF.

This clonotype was seen just once. The rearrangement links TRBV29-1 to TRBJ1-5; no definite D call. The CDR3 contains 12 residues. The V end lost 7 bases, the J end lost 0 bases, and 7 bases lay between the germline ends. Germline V lookup: CDR1 SQVTM, CDR2 ANQGSEA. CDR3 in DNA: TGCAGCGGGAGAAATAGCAATCAGCCCCAGCATTTT. It yields the protein CSGRNSNQPQHF.

This clonotype was seen a few times. V usage is TRBV7-2 and J usage is TRBJ2-3; unclear D gene. CDR3 length: 15 residues. V was clipped by 2 bases and J by 1 base, with 10 bases between them. Germline lookup yields CDR1 SGHTA and CDR2 FQGNSA. The CDR3 spells CASSLKGAGTDTQYF. CDR3 DNA: TGTGCCAGCAGCTTAAAGGGCGCTGGCACAGATACGCAGTATTTT.

This clonotype was observed a few times. The limits of the CDR3 on the DNA are not certain, so only TCRdb's listed CDR3 is given. The V and J genes are TRBV7-2 and TRBJ1-5; the table's D call TRBD1 went unverified against the DNA. Germline V gene lookup returns CDR1 SGHTA and CDR2 FQGNSA. Termini included, the CDR3 measures 16 amino acids. The CDR3 loop is CASSFGPGPSNQPQHF.

The V call is TRBV7-8, the J call TRBJ1-4, with TRBD1 identical over 8 bases. The CDR3 is made up of 16 amino acids. Germline CDR1 SGHVS, CDR2 FQNEAQ. V shed 3 bases and J 8 bases; nucleotides not matched to a gene: 11. This CDR3 is CASSLNSGQGWEKLFF. In nucleotides, the CDR3 is TGTGCCAGCAGCTTGAATTCTGGACAGGGTTGGGAAAAACTGTTTTTT.

J is TRBJ2-1 and V is TRBV7-9; the D is unclear. Between the trimmed V and J ends, which lost 1 base and 2 bases, there was a span of 12 bases. Per the germline V gene, CDR1 is SEHNR and CDR2 is FQNEAQ (reference sequence). The CDR3 spans 16 residues. The CDR3 region is CASSLGQSQTYNEQFF. CDR3 nucleotide sequence: TGTGCCAGCAGCTTAGGTCAGTCCCAAACCTACAATGAGCAGTTCTTC.

This sequence joins TRBV6-6 and TRBJ2-1; D tentatively fits TRBD1 or TRBD2 (6 bases each). There are 13 residues in the CDR3. Trimming cost V 6 bases and J 11 bases, with 17 bases left between them. Germline-derived CDR1 and CDR2 are MNHNY and SVGAGI (reference sequence). The CDR3 protein is CASRATQGGKQFF. In DNA, the CDR3 is TGTGCCAGCAGAGCGACACAGGGCGGGAAGCAGTTCTTC.

The chain recombines TRBV7-9 with TRBJ2-1; 10 nucleotides align to TRBD2. The germline V gene encodes CDR1 SEHNR and CDR2 FQNEAQ (reference sequence). Unmatched junction bases numbered 8, after V lost 5 bases and J lost 7 bases. The CDR3 is made up of 15 amino acids. This CDR3 is CASSHLLAGVNEQFF. CDR3 nucleotides: TGTGCCAGCAGCCACCTCCTAGCGGGGGTAAATGAGCAGTTCTTC.

This clonotype was seen many times. The chain joins TRBV29-1 to TRBJ2-7; D is tentatively TRBD1 or TRBD2 (5 bases each). Germline V gene lookup returns CDR1 SQVTM and CDR2 ANQGSEA. V was clipped by 5 bases and J by 4 bases, with 15 bases between them. The CDR3 totals 13 residues. The CDR3 DNA sequence: TGCAGCGTTTTTTCATCCGGGACGTACGAGCAGTACTTC. The encoded protein is CSVFSSGTYEQYF.

In regard to this clonotype: A much larger clonotype is one base distant, so this may be a read error. The chain links TRBV29-1 to TRBJ2-1, with D unclear. CDR1 and CDR2 (germline): SQVTM, ANQGSEA. V lost 3 bases, J lost 13 bases, and 13 bases lay in between. The CDR3 is 11 residues long. CDR3 coding DNA: TGCAGCGTTGAGAGAGTAGAGACCCAGTTCTTC. Its translation is CSVERVETQFF.

The chain links TRBV4-3 to TRBJ2-3, with 8 bases lining up with TRBD2. Unmatched junction bases numbered 9, after V lost 1 base and J lost 0 bases. The CDR3 is 18 residues long. Germline values: CDR1 LGHNA, CDR2 YSLEER. CDR3 DNA sequence: TGCGCCAGCAGCCAAGCCGCGGGGGGTCTTTCTAGCACAGATACGCAGTATTTT. It translates to CASSQAAGGLSSTDTQYF.

The chain is built from TRBV7-9 and TRBJ2-1, with TRBD1 as a possible D gene (6 bases). The CDR3 sequence is 15 residues long. Germline V gene sequence: CDR1 SEHNR, CDR2 FQNEAQ (reference sequence). Between the trimmed V and J ends, which lost 4 bases and 0 bases, there was a span of 10 bases. The CDR3 is CASSSGQRSYNEQFF. CDR3 nucleotides: TGTGCCAGCAGCTCCGGACAGCGCTCCTACAATGAGCAGTTCTTC.

This clonotype showed up just a few times. The genes are TRBV6-6 and TRBJ2-7; D is tentatively TRBD1 or TRBD2 (6 bases each). V lost 10 bases, J lost 1 base, and 14 bases lay in between. The CDR3 loop spans 13 amino acids. Germline-derived CDR1 and CDR2 are MNHNY and SVGAGI (reference sequence). CDR3 sequence: CATLWGASYEQYF. Here the CDR3 DNA reads TGTGCCACCCTCTGGGGGGCTTCCTACGAGCAGTACTTC.

The chain carries TRBV7-9 and TRBJ2-1, with D uncertain. The CDR3 runs to 15 residues. Deletions cut 5 bases from V and 3 bases from J, with 14 bases between. CDR1 and CDR2 from the germline V gene are SEHNR and FQNEAQ (reference sequence). In DNA form, the CDR3 reads TGTGCCAGCAGCCCCACATGGAACCTCTACAATGAGCAGTTCTTC. Translated, it gives CASSPTWNLYNEQFF.

Only a few counts were recorded for this clonotype. The chain carries TRBV4-3 and TRBJ2-7; D call uncertain. The CDR3 sequence is 13 residues long. Germline CDR1 is LGHNA and CDR2 is YSLEER. The V gene lost 3 bases and the J gene lost 4 bases, with 10 bases spanning the gap. The CDR3 DNA sequence: TGCGCCAGCAGCCAGGACGGAGTTTACGAGCAGTACTTC. Its translation: CASSQDGVYEQYF.

V and J are TRBV29-1 and TRBJ2-3, with 8 bases identical to TRBD1. This CDR3 is 16 amino acids long. V dropped 4 bases and J dropped 6; count of bases not matched to a gene: 15. Looked up from germline, CDR1 is SQVTM and CDR2 is ANQGSEA. The CDR3 here is CSVGQTGGSRVDTQYF. The CDR3 DNA sequence: TGCAGCGTTGGCCAAACAGGGGGATCGAGGGTCGATACGCAGTATTTT.

V usage is TRBV12-3 or TRBV12-4 and J usage is TRBJ1-4, with TRBD1 identical over 9 bases. The V segment lost 5 bases and the J segment 3 bases; nucleotides outside the gene matches: 10. This CDR3 contains 17 residues. CDR3 nucleotide sequence: TGTGCCAGCAGTCCCGGACAGGGGATCTCAGCTAATGAAAAACTGTTTTTT. Translating it yields CASSPGQGISANEKLFF.

This clonotype appeared a few times. The chain combines TRBV27 with TRBJ2-1, with 7 bases lining up with TRBD1. Germline V gene data show CDR1 as MNHEY and CDR2 as SMNVEV (reference sequence). The CDR3 contains 11 residues. V lost 10 bases and J lost 13; bases outside the gene matches: 10. The CDR3 is CATTGESEQFF. The CDR3 nucleotides are TGTGCCACCACAGGGGAAAGCGAACAGTTCTTC.

This clonotype was detected only a few times. The CDR3 nucleotides are TGCGCCAGCAGCGAGCTCGCGGGGCTAACCTACAATGAGCAGTTCTTC. This encodes CASSELAGLTYNEQFF. The genes are TRBV5-1 and TRBJ2-1; D might be TRBD2 (6 bases). Germline-derived CDR1 and CDR2 are SGHRS and YFSETQ. The CDR3 covers 16 residues. The V and J ends lost 4 bases and 2 bases respectively, with 16 bases between them.